This T cell receptor beta chain originates from a study of fetal regulatory T cell absence and autoimmunity. Findings and caveats of the study: Compared with cord blood, pancreas showed oligoclonal TCR enrichment, some clones over 95-fold. Pancreas and cord blood did not differ much in TRB family usage.

The survey-level immunoSEQ assay was used. Only in-frame clones appear in the TCRdb table, and some are missing; sequencing was by immunoSEQ multiplex PCR. This table holds about 46,000 clones, about 80% found once. J was trimmed by 8 bases and V by 4 bases; bases with no gene match: 10. The CDR3 extends over 14 amino acids. CDR1 MGHRA and CDR2 YSYEKL come from the germline V gene. This clone appeared a few times. The antigen is unknown. This chain links TRBV4-1 with TRBJ1-2; TRBD1 aligns across 7 bases. The TCR was taken from a newborn boy with IPEX syndrome. Sample: cord blood. The CDR3: CASSPRQGRGGYTF. The CDR3 DNA follows: TGCGCCAGCAGCCCTCGACAGGGTAGGGGGGGCTACACCTTC.